This entry lists 13 T cell receptor beta chains sequenced from one sample in a study of blood T cell repertoires in COVID-19. Sequencing used immunoSEQ multiplex PCR; TCRdb keeps in-frame clones, though not all of them. The data show about 440,000 clones, roughly 90% seen once. Sequencing was done on a sample of peripheral blood. Every receptor here comes from a woman younger than 45 with acute or convalescent COVID-19.

The chain carries TRBV30 and TRBJ1-1; D is uncertain. CDR3 size: 13 residues. Trimming left V 0 bases short and J 0 bases short, with 5 bases between. CDR1 is GTSNPN, CDR2 SVGIG, per germline (reference sequence). CDR3 bases: TGTGCCTGGAGTGTAAACATGAACACTGAAGCTTTCTTT. Translating it yields CAWSVNMNTEAFF.

This clone was counted between two and nine times. Other DNA sequences from this sample encode an identical CDR3 as well. The rearrangement uses TRBV12-3 or TRBV12-4 and TRBJ1-1; no clear D. The CDR3 runs 13 residues. Trimming left V 6 bases short and J 1 base short, with 9 bases between. The CDR3 protein is CASSLTANTEAFF. CDR3 in DNA: TGTGCCAGCAGCCTCACAGCGAACACTGAAGCTTTCTTT.

This clone turned up a few times. This chain joins TRBV10-1 and TRBJ1-5; D remains unclear. There are 12 residues in the CDR3. V was shortened by 4 bases and J by 6 bases, with 7 bases between the two germline ends. CDR1 is WNHNN and CDR2 is SYGVQD in the germline V gene (reference sequence). The CDR3 DNA reads as TGCGCCAGCAGTGGACGGGTTCAGCCCCAGCATTTT. Amino acids: CASSGRVQPQHF.

V is TRBV2 and J is TRBJ2-5; a weak D match, TRBD1 (6 bases). Germline loops: CDR1 SNHLY, CDR2 FYNNEI. This CDR3 has 13 amino acids. Trimming shortened V by 6 bases and J by 5 bases, and 13 bases separated the two germline ends. This CDR3 is CASRGAPAETQYF. The CDR3 DNA reads TGTGCCAGCAGGGGGGCTCCAGCGGAGACCCAGTACTTC.

The V and J genes are TRBV6-2 or TRBV6-3 and TRBJ2-7, with D maybe TRBD2 (6 bases). Germline V gene lookup returns CDR1 MNHEY and CDR2 SVGEGT. This CDR3 spans 15 amino acids. Trimming took off 5 bases at V and 3 bases at J, with 17 bases between the two ends. CDR3 sequence: CASSPDGGDLYEQYF. The DNA for the CDR3 is TGTGCCAGCAGTCCCGACGGGGGAGACCTCTACGAGCAGTACTTC.

The J gene is TRBJ2-1, the V gene TRBV5-1, with a weak D call TRBD1 (5 bases). The V end lost 0 bases, the J end lost 8 bases, and 12 bases lay between the germline ends. The germline V gene has CDR1 SGHRS and CDR2 YFSETQ. CDR3 length: 14 residues. The CDR3 DNA is TGCGCCAGCAGCTTGGTTTCAGGGATGGATGAGCAGTTCTTC. It yields the protein CASSLVSGMDEQFF.

This sequence joins TRBV3-1 (or the pseudogene TRBV3-2) and TRBJ2-5, with 15 nucleotides matching TRBD2. Germline CDR1 is LGHDT and CDR2 is YNNKEL (reference sequence). V lost 4 bases and J lost 3; bases outside the gene matches: 6. The CDR3 is 17 residues long. The CDR3 protein is CASSPRTSGGVKETQYF. The CDR3 nucleotides are TGTGCCAGCAGCCCTCGGACTAGCGGGGGGGTAAAAGAGACCCAGTACTTC.

V gene TRBV28 combines with J gene TRBJ1-1; D gene ambiguous. The V gene lost 2 bases and the J gene lost 0 bases, with 13 bases spanning the gap. The CDR3 totals 16 residues. CDR1 and CDR2 from the germline V gene are MDHEN and SYDVKM. The CDR3 protein is CASSLGLIIMNTEAFF. The CDR3 coding sequence is TGTGCCAGCAGTTTAGGGCTGATAATAATGAACACTGAAGCTTTCTTT. Filled out from reference TRBV28 and TRBJ1-1, the complete variable domain reads DVKVTQSSRYLVKRTGEKVFLECVQDMDHENMFWYRQDPGLGLRLIYFSYDVKMKEKGDIPEGYSVSREKKERFSLILESASTNQTSMYLCASSLGLIIMNTEAFFGQGTRLTVV.

The chain joins TRBV4-1 to TRBJ1-6; D perhaps matches TRBD1 (5 bases). The V gene's germline CDR1 is MGHRA and CDR2 YSYEKL. With 2 bases removed from V and 6 bases from J, the gap between germline ends came to 8 bases. The CDR3 contains 14 residues. The CDR3 bases are TGCGCCAGCAGCCAACAGGGAGGTAATTCACCCCTCCACTTT. Protein sequence: CASSQQGGNSPLHF.

The gene calls are TRBV6-5 and TRBJ2-7; D may be TRBD1 (6 bases). V was cut by 9 bases and J by 3 bases, with 9 bases left in between. Germline CDR1 and CDR2: MNHEY and SVGAGI. The CDR3 covers 11 residues. CDR3 region: CASTGFYEQYF. The CDR3, as DNA: TGTGCCAGTACAGGGTTCTACGAGCAGTACTTC.

The chain couples TRBV4-1 to TRBJ2-7; the match to TRBD2 covers 11 bases. This CDR3 is built from 16 residues. Germline CDR1 reads MGHRA; CDR2 reads YSYEKL. The trim removed 1 base at V and 5 bases at J, leaving 7 bases unmatched. The CDR3 sequence: CASSQGYSGGGDEQYF. The CDR3 nucleotides read TGCGCCAGCAGCCAAGGGTATAGCGGGGGGGGCGACGAGCAGTACTTC.

This sequence joins TRBV9 and TRBJ1-2, with a tentative D call TRBD1 (6 bases). The CDR3 is made up of 15 amino acids. CDR1 and CDR2 from the germline V gene are SGDLS and YYNGEE. The V and J ends lost 3 bases and 6 bases respectively, with 18 bases between them. DNA for the CDR3: TGTGCCAGCAGCGCCGATATCAGGGGATGGAATGGCTACACCTTC. This gives the protein CASSADIRGWNGYTF.

The chain carries TRBV5-1 and TRBJ2-2; D might be TRBD1 (5 bases). Germline assignment: CDR1 SGHRS and CDR2 YFSETQ. V lost 3 bases and J 6 bases, leaving 12 bases between the germline ends. The CDR3 is 14 amino acids. The chain's CDR3 is CASSSTTTAGELFF. In DNA form, the CDR3 reads TGCGCCAGCAGCTCAACGACGACAGCCGGGGAGCTGTTTTTT.